Reported below is one T cell receptor beta chain. What it binds is not known. The sample belongs to a study of shared clonotypes between healthy human individuals. Study-level findings and limits: Sorted-subset sequencing was shown by rarefaction to be incomplete despite large depth. The study generally estimated greater richness for naive than memory subsets.

This CDR3 region has 13 residues. Per germline, CDR1 MNHEY and CDR2 SMNVEV (reference sequence). V was clipped by 3 bases and J by 2 bases, with 7 bases between them. Assay used: immunoSEQ multiplex PCR; TCRdb lists only in-frame clones, some missing. The top ten clones hold 0.37% of a sample with approximately 2,000,000 clones, around 93% of them seen once. This clonotype was obtained from a man younger than 35 in good health. Some clones in this sample may be carry-over from other donors' samples. Sequenced: naive CD4+ T cells from PBMCs. The subset: CD45RA+ positively selected. This rearrangement joins TRBV27 to TRBJ2-5; D is uncertain. The CDR3 DNA follows: TGTGCCAGCAGTTTTTACAGTCAAGAGACCCAGTACTTC. This encodes CASSFYSQETQYF.